These 20 T cell receptor beta chains came from one sample sequenced in a study of cytomegalovirus exposure and HLA in healthy donors. In the PCR, 60 Vbeta and 13 Jbeta primers were used. TCRdb keeps only in-frame clones here, not all; method: immunoSEQ multiplex PCR. The ten most abundant clones cover 6.8% of a sample with some 110,000 clones. The sample taken for sequencing was PBMCs. Source of these receptors: a man in his forties or fifties in good health and CMV-seropositive.

The chain combines TRBV5-4 with TRBJ2-2, with 10 bases lining up with TRBD2. The CDR3 has 17 residues. V was pared by 0 bases and J by 5 bases, with 7 bases of the junction left unmatched. Germline CDR1 SGHNT, CDR2 YYREEE (reference sequence). The DNA of the CDR3 is TGTGCCAGCAGCTTGGGGCTAGCGGGAGATGTGACCGGGGAGCTGTTTTTT. It translates to CASSLGLAGDVTGELFF.

The V gene is TRBV18, the J gene TRBJ2-7, with D perhaps TRBD2 (6 bases). V was pared by 2 bases and J by 7 bases, with 18 bases between. Germline V gene data show CDR1 as KGHSH and CDR2 as LQKENI. The CDR3 covers 15 residues. The CDR3 DNA is TGTGCCAGCTCACCATGGTCGGGAGTGGAGGGGGAGCAGTACTTC. It specifies CASSPWSGVEGEQYF.

About this clone: Additional DNA sequences in this sample encode the identical CDR3. The chain combines TRBV18 with TRBJ1-3; D gene uncertain. The length of the CDR3 is 14 residues. Between the trimmed V and J ends, which lost 2 bases and 1 base, there was a span of 6 bases. CDR1 is KGHSH and CDR2 is LQKENI in the germline V gene. The CDR3 sequence is CASSPARSGNTIYF. The CDR3, as DNA: TGTGCCAGCTCACCAGCCAGGTCTGGAAACACCATATATTTT.

V usage is TRBV5-1 and J usage is TRBJ1-1, with D perhaps matching TRBD1 (6 bases). Germline CDR1 reads SGHRS; CDR2 reads YFSETQ. CDR3 length: 13 amino acids. Trimming left V 6 bases short and J 7 bases short, with 16 bases between. The CDR3 reads CASTVETGLEAFF. DNA of the CDR3: TGCGCCAGCACCGTTGAGACAGGTCTTGAAGCTTTCTTT.

The genes are TRBV4-2 and TRBJ1-1, with D uncertain. The germline V gene has CDR1 LGHNA and CDR2 YNFKEQ. The germline V and J ends were trimmed by 4 bases and 1 base, with 10 bases remaining between them. The CDR3 runs to 14 residues. As DNA, the CDR3 is TGTGCCAGCAGCCTAGCCCCGGGGAACACTGAAGCTTTCTTT. Translated, it gives CASSLAPGNTEAFF.

V usage is TRBV10-3 and J usage is TRBJ1-5, with 11 bases aligning to TRBD1. V dropped 3 bases and J dropped 3; count of bases not matched to a gene: 4. Germline V gene lookup returns CDR1 ENHRY and CDR2 SYGVKD. The CDR3 runs 16 residues. The CDR3 DNA is TGTGCCATCAGTGACAGGGACAGGGGGGACAATCAGCCCCAGCATTTT. Protein product: CAISDRDRGDNQPQHF.

The chain joins TRBV19 to TRBJ2-1; 10 bases map to TRBD2. V gave up 6 bases and J gave up 6 bases; unmatched junction bases: 8. CDR1 is LNHDA and CDR2 is SQIVND in the germline V gene (reference sequence). This CDR3 comprises 15 residues. CDR3 coding DNA: TGTGCCAGTAGAAGGGAGACTAGCGGGTTCAATGAGCAGTTCTTC. Translated, it gives CASRRETSGFNEQFF.

The V gene is TRBV11-2, the J gene TRBJ2-5, with TRBD2 identical over 8 bases. CDR3 length equals 15 residues. CDR1 is SGHAT and CDR2 is FQNNGV in the germline V gene. The J segment lost 4 bases and the V segment lost 2 bases, leaving 6 bases of the junction unmatched. As DNA, the CDR3 is TGTGCCAGCAGCTTACCCGGGAGGGCCGCAGAGACCCAGTACTTC. Residues: CASSLPGRAAETQYF. The full variable domain, completed using reference TRBV11-2 and TRBJ2-5, is EAGVAQSPRYKIIEKRQSVAFWCNPISGHATLYWYQQILGQGPKLLIQFQNNGVVDDSQLPKDRFSAERLKGVDSTLKIQPAKLEDSAVYLCASSLPGRAAETQYFGPGTRLLVL.

The chain employs TRBV6-6 and TRBJ2-1, with 10 bases lining up with TRBD2. The CDR3 runs to 13 residues. Germline V gene sequence: CDR1 MNHNY, CDR2 SVGAGI (reference sequence). The junction had 1 base not matched to a gene; V was cut back by 6 bases and J by 5 bases. The CDR3 bases are TGTGCCAGCAGAGGGACTAGCGACAATGAGCAGTTCTTC. The encoded protein is CASRGTSDNEQFF.

The V gene is TRBV7-3, the J gene TRBJ2-1; D gene ambiguous. The CDR3 extends over 13 amino acids. Germline V gene lookup returns CDR1 SGHTA and CDR2 FQGTGA. The germline V and J ends were trimmed by 4 bases and 4 bases, with 8 bases remaining between them. CDR3 bases: TGTGCCAGCAGCTCTCACAGATACAATGAGCAGTTCTTC. Translating gives CASSSHRYNEQFF.

J is TRBJ2-5 and V is TRBV5-6; TRBD1 aligns across 8 bases. The CDR3 is made up of 15 amino acids. Per germline, CDR1 SGHDT and CDR2 YYEEEE. With 4 bases clipped from V and 11 bases from J, the junction kept 16 bases outside the gene matches. This CDR3 reads CASSGTQGAITRQYF. CDR3 nucleotides: TGTGCCAGCAGCGGGACCCAGGGGGCGATTACTAGGCAGTACTTC.

The chain joins TRBV11-3 to TRBJ2-1, with D maybe TRBD2 (7 bases). Deletions cut 5 bases from V and 2 bases from J, with 13 bases between. The CDR3 length is 15 residues. Looked up from germline, CDR1 is SGHNT and CDR2 is YENEEA. CDR3 in DNA: TGTGCCAGCAGCCCCGAGGGGGGGGCCTACAATGAGCAGTTCTTC. Amino acid sequence: CASSPEGGAYNEQFF. Full variable domain (outside the CDR3, taken from reference TRBV11-3 and TRBJ2-1): EAGVVQSPRYKIIEKKQPVAFWCNPISGHNTLYWYLQNLGQGPELLIRYENEEAVDDSQLPKDRFSAERLKGVDSTLKIQPAELGDSAVYLCASSPEGGAYNEQFFGPGTRLTVL.

The CDR3 DNA sequence: TGTGCCAGCACCCCTCAAGGGACAGTGGGCTACGAGCAGTACTTC. This gives the protein CASTPQGTVGYEQYF. The V and J genes are TRBV28 and TRBJ2-7; 7 nucleotides line up with TRBD1. The CDR3 is made up of 15 amino acids. The V and J ends lost 7 bases and 3 bases, in that order; junction bases with no gene match: 12. Germline-derived CDR1 and CDR2 are MDHEN and SYDVKM.

This chain uses TRBV19 with TRBJ2-3, with 7 positions matching TRBD2. CDR1 is LNHDA, CDR2 SQIVND, per germline (reference sequence). The ends lost 10 bases at V and 1 base at J; junction bases unmatched: 14. The CDR3 spans 16 residues. CDR3 residues: CATRPLRAGGTDTQYF. In DNA, the CDR3 is TGTGCCACCAGGCCCCTTCGGGCGGGGGGCACAGATACGCAGTATTTT.

This sequence joins TRBV7-3 and TRBJ2-5; D not certain. The CDR3 is 15 residues long. Per the germline V gene, CDR1 is SGHTA and CDR2 is FQGTGA. The germline V and J ends were trimmed by 0 bases and 4 bases, with 12 bases remaining between them. The CDR3 sequence is CASSLTSLVTETQYF. As DNA, the CDR3 is TGTGCCAGCAGCTTAACGAGCCTAGTTACAGAGACCCAGTACTTC.

Comment on this clone: Relative to the germline gene, one junction end is altered; a read error may explain this. The V and J genes are TRBV4-1 and TRBJ1-1; a possible D gene is TRBD1 (5 bases). CDR3 length: 18 amino acids. The germline V gene encodes CDR1 MGHRA and CDR2 YSYEKL. CDR3: CASTQTPGLRVMNTEAFF. In DNA form, the CDR3 reads TGCGCCAGCACCCAAACTCCGGGACTTAGAGTGATGAACACTGAAGCTTTCTTT.

The chain employs TRBV5-6 and TRBJ1-5; TRBD1 agrees at 8 bases. The V gene end was trimmed by 2 bases and the J gene end by 8 bases; junction bases not matched to a gene: 12. Germline V lookup: CDR1 SGHDT, CDR2 YYEEEE. CDR3 length equals 16 residues. For the CDR3, the DNA is TGTGCCAGCAGCTTCAATCAGGGGGCGAAGTGGGAGCCCCAGCATTTT. Translated, it gives CASSFNQGAKWEPQHF.

The V call is TRBV6-1, the J call TRBJ2-7; TRBD2 aligns across 10 bases. Trimming at V came to 4 bases and at J to 2 bases, leaving 5 bases not matched to a gene. Germline CDR1 reads MNHNS; CDR2 reads SASEGT. This CDR3 has 15 residues. CDR3 residues: CASSGQAGGPYEQYF. As DNA, the CDR3 is TGTGCCAGCAGTGGTCAAGCGGGAGGGCCCTACGAGCAGTACTTC.

This sequence joins TRBV6-5 and TRBJ1-1; TRBD1 might be the D (5 bases). V shed 0 bases and J shed 3 bases, with 8 bases lying between them. The CDR3 totals 14 residues. The germline gives CDR1 MNHEY, CDR2 SVGAGI. The CDR3 is CASSYSGEDTEAFF. DNA for the CDR3: TGTGCCAGCAGTTACTCAGGGGAGGACACTGAAGCTTTCTTT.

The V gene is TRBV28, the J gene TRBJ2-1; 13 bases are shared with TRBD2. The germline V gene encodes CDR1 MDHEN and CDR2 SYDVKM. V lost 5 bases to trimming and J lost 7 bases; unmatched junction nucleotides: 5. The CDR3 runs to 15 residues. The chain's CDR3 is CASSRLAGGGNEQFF. In nucleotides, the CDR3 is TGTGCCAGCAGTAGACTAGCGGGAGGCGGAAATGAGCAGTTCTTC.